A single sample is the source of the 2 T cell receptor beta chains below, sequenced in a study of cytomegalovirus exposure and HLA in healthy donors. The PCR made use of 60 Vbeta and 13 Jbeta primers. Data came from immunoSEQ multiplex PCR; TCRdb stores just in-frame clones and leaves some out. The data contain roughly 140,000 clones, 70% to 90% of them singletons. Material: PBMCs. The receptor source for this set is a woman aged 18 to 35 in good health and CMV-seronegative.

This clone has only a few counts. This chain uses TRBV5-5 with TRBJ1-5; D unclear. This CDR3 has 15 amino acids. With 4 bases removed from V and 0 bases from J, the gap between germline ends came to 11 bases. The germline CDR1 and CDR2 sequences are SGHKS and YYEKEE (reference sequence). The CDR3 protein is CASSAGGSSNQPQHF. The CDR3 coding sequence is TGTGCCAGCAGCGCGGGAGGCAGTAGCAATCAGCCCCAGCATTTT.

In this sample, this clone turned up once. The chain uses TRBV11-2 and TRBJ2-3; 8 nucleotides align to TRBD2. With 4 bases clipped from V and 1 base from J, the junction kept 4 bases outside the gene matches. Germline V lookup: CDR1 SGHAT, CDR2 FQNNGV. The CDR3 is 15 residues long. This CDR3 reads CASSSRAGGTDTQYF. DNA of the CDR3: TGTGCCAGCAGCTCACGAGCGGGAGGCACAGATACGCAGTATTTT.